This T cell receptor beta chain was identified in a study of CD8 T cells in ankylosing spondylitis. Study results and caveats: What seemed typical of ankylosing spondylitis blood was a TCR beta motif built from about eight highly homologous variants.

V was pared by 4 bases and J by 10 bases, with 15 bases between. Germline assignment: CDR1 SGDLS and CDR2 YYNGEE. The CDR3 is 14 residues long. This clonotype was seen at least ten times. Antigen specificity is unknown. TCRdb used MiXCR to reprocess the 5' RACE reads, holding one entry per CDR3 protein. In the table there are a few hundred thousand distinct CDR3 sequences, roughly 18% of which are singletons. Sequencing was done on a sample of blood, either unsorted or a sorted T cell fraction (not recorded which). J is TRBJ1-6 and V is TRBV9; unclear D gene. This receptor was identified in a male donor with ankylosing spondylitis. CDR3 DNA: TGTGCCAGCAGCCCACCATCAGTTGGATCACCCCTCCACTTT. Protein product: CASSPPSVGSPLHF.